What follows describes a single T cell receptor beta chain. This sample is part of a study of blood T cell repertoires in COVID-19. Some clones are missing from TCRdb's copy, which holds only in-frame ones; the method was immunoSEQ multiplex PCR. The sample shows 97,000 or so clones, 90% of them seen only once. The V segment lost 2 bases and the J segment 6 bases; nucleotides outside the gene matches: 5. Germline V gene sequence: CDR1 SGHVS, CDR2 FQNEAQ. This CDR3 has 14 residues. This chain uses TRBV7-8 with TRBJ1-2, with 8 bases that match TRBD1. The specimen was peripheral blood. This receptor was obtained from a man aged 45 to 65 with acute or convalescent COVID-19. The CDR3 is CASSLNRGWNGYTF. The CDR3 bases are TGTGCCAGCAGCTTAAACAGGGGGTGGAATGGCTACACCTTC.